One T cell receptor (beta chain) is described in this entry. The antigen this receptor binds is unknown. Base qualities are not recorded, but no much larger clone differs from it by a single base. Sorted unstimulated T cells and proliferating T cells recovered from mixed lymphocyte reactions were subjected to TCRbeta CDR3 sequencing. Fresh whole blood from approximately 10 HLA-typed healthy donors was used to isolate PBMCs. This entry comes from a study of siplizumab effects on memory and regulatory T cells (dated by TCRdb to about 2019). Describing the broader study: The effect of the anti-CD2 antibody siplizumab on alloreactive T-cell subsets was examined in allogeneic mixed lymphocyte reactions constructed from human PBMCs.

The protocol used for the library was the immunoSEQ multiplex PCR assay. The deep sequencing platform assayed about 91,000 TCR templates per sample. Genomic DNA extracted from sorted T cells was used for TCRbeta CDR3 sequencing. Regarding the original processing steps: The R programming language was used for the clonal analysis of the TCRbeta CDR3 data. Unstimulated samples were compared with post-reaction CFSE-low samples to define alloreactive CD4+ and CD8+ clones. Regulatory or non-regulatory origin was assigned to alloreactive CD4+ clones by matching of sequences to sorted unstimulated Treg and non-Treg repertoires. Not all clones reach the TCRdb copy of this immuneACCESS table, which keeps in-frame sequences only. Checked studies attribute under half of the gap to unresolved V genes and leave the rest unexplained. V and J calls and clone size are given by that table; D and trimming were obtained from the DNA. The sample table records tens of thousands of clones; approximately 93% of these occur just once. Clones ranked in the top ten supply about two fifths of the sample.

Including cysteine and phenylalanine, the CDR3 has 15 amino acids. Only the CDR3 DNA is retained, 45 bases long and in frame from the first base. The junction carries 13 bases between V and J, which are trimmed by 3 bases and 1 base respectively. The germline V gene gives CDR1 as MDHEN and CDR2 as SYDVKM. The paper as a whole reports these results and caveats: Roughly 80-97% of proliferating CD4+ or CD8+ clones could not be assigned a naive or memory phenotype. Whether proliferating Tregs from siplizumab cultures actually had suppressive function was not functionally confirmed. The cumulative frequency of alloreactive sequences traceable to unstimulated CD4+ memory T cells was significantly reduced by siplizumab. Because sequences below about 10^-5 frequency were poorly captured, only a minor fraction of alloreactive clones could be mapped to unstimulated subsets. Compared with memory T cells, unstimulated naive T cells appeared more diverse, and naive cells seemed to make a substantial contribution to the alloresponse. Of the alloreactive CD4+ clones that could be mapped, the Treg-derived share averaged approximately 67% with siplizumab compared with around 25% in control reactions.

The clonotype comes from a human donor in good health. The sequenced sample consisted of CD8+ T cells sorted from blood. The sequence links TRBV28 to TRBJ2-7, with the D call tentatively TRBD1 or TRBD2, each fitting 5 bases. The CDR3 reads as follows: CASSFGADSSYEQYF. The DNA sequence is TGTGCCAGCAGTTTTGGGGCGGACTCATCCTACGAGCAGTACTTC.